This T cell receptor (beta chain) was recorded in a study of T cells in Graves' hyperthyroidism and ophthalmopathy. Germline V gene data show CDR1 as LNHDA and CDR2 as SQIVND (reference sequence). Trimming removed 4 bases at V and 5 bases at J, with 23 bases between. The CDR3 sequence is 17 residues long. The TCR beta CDR3 regions underwent amplification using RNA transcripts as the source. The HTBI primer set drove a first-round RT-PCR of the TCR CDR3. One entry per CDR3 protein results from TCRdb running MiXCR on the multiplex PCR reads. This table has 250,000 to 350,000 distinct CDR3 sequences, over 15% appearing once. Whole-study findings and limits: Most thyroid clonotypes that were expanded above 0.001 also turned up in blood.

Graves' hyperthyroidism is called stable when ophthalmopathy does not progress within 18 months. With a duration under 2 months, the hyperthyroidism was newly diagnosed in patients aged 18 to 65. Every diagnosis used clinical symptoms, serum thyroxine and TRAb, thyroid ultrasound and orbital computed tomography. As regards this clonotype: What it binds is unknown.

Sequencing was performed on blood. The receptor comes from a man aged 30 to 45 with Graves' hyperthyroidism. The chain combines TRBV19 with TRBJ2-5; D is possibly TRBD2 (6 bases). CDR3 in amino acids: CASSTGQFWRDLETQYF. The CDR3 DNA sequence: TGTGCCAGTAGTACCGGGCAATTTTGGAGGGATTTGGAGACCCAGTACTTC.